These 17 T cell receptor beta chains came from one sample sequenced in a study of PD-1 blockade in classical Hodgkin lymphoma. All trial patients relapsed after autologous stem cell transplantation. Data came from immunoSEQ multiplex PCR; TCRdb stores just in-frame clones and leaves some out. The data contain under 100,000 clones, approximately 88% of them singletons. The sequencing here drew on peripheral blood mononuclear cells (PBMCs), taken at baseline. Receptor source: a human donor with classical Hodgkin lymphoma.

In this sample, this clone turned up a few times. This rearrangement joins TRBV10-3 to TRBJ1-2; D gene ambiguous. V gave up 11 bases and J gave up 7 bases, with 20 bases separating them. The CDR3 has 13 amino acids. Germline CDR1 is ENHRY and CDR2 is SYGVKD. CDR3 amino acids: CAAGQAIQGGYTF. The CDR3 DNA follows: TGTGCCGCAGGTCAGGCTATTCAAGGTGGCTACACCTTC.

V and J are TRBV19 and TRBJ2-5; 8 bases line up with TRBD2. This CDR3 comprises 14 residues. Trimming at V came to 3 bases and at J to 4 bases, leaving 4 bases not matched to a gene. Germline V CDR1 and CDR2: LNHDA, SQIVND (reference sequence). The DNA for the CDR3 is TGTGCCAGTAGTATTCGGCTAGCGGGAGAGACCCAGTACTTC. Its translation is CASSIRLAGETQYF.

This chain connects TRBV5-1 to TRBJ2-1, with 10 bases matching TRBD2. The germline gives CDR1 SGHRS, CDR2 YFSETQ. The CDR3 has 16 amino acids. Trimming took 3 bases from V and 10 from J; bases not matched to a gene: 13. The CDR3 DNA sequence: TGCGCCAGCAGCTCCACAAACCCGGGACTAGCGTCCGAGCAGTTCTTC. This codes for CASSSTNPGLASEQFF.

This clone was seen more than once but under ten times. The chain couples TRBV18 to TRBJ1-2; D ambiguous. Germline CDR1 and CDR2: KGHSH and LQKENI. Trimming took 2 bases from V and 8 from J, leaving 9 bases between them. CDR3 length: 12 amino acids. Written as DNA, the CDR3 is TGTGCCAGCTCACCAGCGGTGGAGGGCTACACCTTC. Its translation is CASSPAVEGYTF.

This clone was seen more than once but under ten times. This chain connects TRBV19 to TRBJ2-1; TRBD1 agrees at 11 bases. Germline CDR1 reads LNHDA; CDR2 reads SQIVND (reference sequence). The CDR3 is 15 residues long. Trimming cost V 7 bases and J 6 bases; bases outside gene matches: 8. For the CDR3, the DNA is TGTGCCAGTAATATCGGACAGGGGGCGTCCAATGAGCAGTTCTTC. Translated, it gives CASNIGQGASNEQFF. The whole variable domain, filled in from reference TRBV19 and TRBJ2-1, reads DGGITQSPKYLFRKEGQNVTLSCEQNLNHDAMYWYRQDPGQGLRLIYYSQIVNDFQKGDIAEGYSVSREKKESFPLTVTSAQKNPTAFYLCASNIGQGASNEQFFGPGTRLTVL.

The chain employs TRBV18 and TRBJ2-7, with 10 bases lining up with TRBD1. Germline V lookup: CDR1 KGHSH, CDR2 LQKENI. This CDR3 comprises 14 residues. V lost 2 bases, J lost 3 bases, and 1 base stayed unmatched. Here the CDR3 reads CASSPGTGDYEQYF. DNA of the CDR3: TGTGCCAGCTCACCAGGGACAGGGGACTACGAGCAGTACTTC.

CDR3 DNA: TGTGCCAGCAGCTTAGGACTAGCGGGTCACAATGAGCAGTTCTTC. Amino acid sequence: CASSLGLAGHNEQFF. J is TRBJ2-1 and V is TRBV5-4; 11 bases map to TRBD2. The CDR3 consists of 15 residues. The V segment lost 2 bases and the J segment 5 bases; nucleotides outside the gene matches: 3. The germline gives CDR1 SGHNT, CDR2 YYREEE (reference sequence).

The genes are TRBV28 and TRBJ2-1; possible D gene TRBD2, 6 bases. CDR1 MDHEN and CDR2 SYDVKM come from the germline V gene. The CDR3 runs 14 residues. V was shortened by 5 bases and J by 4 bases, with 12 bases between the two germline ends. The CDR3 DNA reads TGTGCCAGCAGTCCCCCCGGGAGTTACAATGAGCAGTTCTTC. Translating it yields CASSPPGSYNEQFF.

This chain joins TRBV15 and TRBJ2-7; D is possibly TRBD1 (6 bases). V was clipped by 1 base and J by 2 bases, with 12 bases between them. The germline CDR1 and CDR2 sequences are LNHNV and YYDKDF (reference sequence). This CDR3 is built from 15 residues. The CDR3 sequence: CATSRAQGNPYEQYF. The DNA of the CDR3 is TGTGCCACCAGCAGAGCCCAGGGGAATCCCTACGAGCAGTACTTC.

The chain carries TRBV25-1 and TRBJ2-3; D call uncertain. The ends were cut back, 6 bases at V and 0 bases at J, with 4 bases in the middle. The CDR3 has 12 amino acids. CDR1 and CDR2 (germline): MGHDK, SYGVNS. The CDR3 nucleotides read TGTGCCAGCAGGGATAGCACAGATACGCAGTATTTT. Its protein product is CASRDSTDTQYF.

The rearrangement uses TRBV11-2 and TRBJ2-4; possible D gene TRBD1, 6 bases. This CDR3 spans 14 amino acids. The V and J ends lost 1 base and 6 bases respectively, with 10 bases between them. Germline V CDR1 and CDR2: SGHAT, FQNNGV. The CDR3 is CASSLGGTINIQYF. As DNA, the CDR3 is TGTGCCAGCAGCTTAGGGGGGACAATAAACATTCAGTACTTC.

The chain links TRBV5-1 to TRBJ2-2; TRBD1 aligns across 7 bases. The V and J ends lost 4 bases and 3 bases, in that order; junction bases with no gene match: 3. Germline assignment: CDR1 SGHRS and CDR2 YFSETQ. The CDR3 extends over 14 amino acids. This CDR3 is CASSPTGYTGELFF. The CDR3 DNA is TGCGCCAGCAGCCCGACAGGGTACACCGGGGAGCTGTTTTTT.

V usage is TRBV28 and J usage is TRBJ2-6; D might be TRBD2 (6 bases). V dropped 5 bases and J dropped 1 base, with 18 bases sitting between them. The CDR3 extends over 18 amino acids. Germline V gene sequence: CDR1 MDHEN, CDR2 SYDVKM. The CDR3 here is CASSPAGGTMSGANVLTF. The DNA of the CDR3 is TGTGCCAGCAGTCCGGCTGGGGGGACGATGTCTGGGGCCAACGTCCTGACTTTC.

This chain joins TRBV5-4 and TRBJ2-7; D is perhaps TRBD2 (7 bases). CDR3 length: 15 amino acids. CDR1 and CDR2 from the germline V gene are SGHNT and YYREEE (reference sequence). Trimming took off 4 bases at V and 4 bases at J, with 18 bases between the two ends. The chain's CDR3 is CASSLGGLDLYEQYF. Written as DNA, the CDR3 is TGTGCCAGCAGCCTGGGGGGGCTAGACCTTTACGAGCAGTACTTC. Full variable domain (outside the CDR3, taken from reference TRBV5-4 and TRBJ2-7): ETGVTQSPTHLIKTRGQQVTLRCSSQSGHNTVSWYQQALGQGPQFIFQYYREEENGRGNFPPRFSGLQFPNYSSELNVNALELDDSALYLCASSLGGLDLYEQYFGPGTRLTVT.

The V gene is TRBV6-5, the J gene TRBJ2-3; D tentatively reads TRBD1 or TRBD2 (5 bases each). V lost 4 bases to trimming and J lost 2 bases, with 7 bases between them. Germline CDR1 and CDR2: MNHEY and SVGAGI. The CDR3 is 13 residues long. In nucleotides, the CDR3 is TGTGCCAGCAGTTCGGGGCTCACAGATACGCAGTATTTT. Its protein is CASSSGLTDTQYF.

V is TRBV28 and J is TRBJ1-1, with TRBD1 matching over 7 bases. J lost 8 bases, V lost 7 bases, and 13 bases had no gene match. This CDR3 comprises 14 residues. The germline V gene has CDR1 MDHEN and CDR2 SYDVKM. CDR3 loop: CASTVGRVRGEAFF. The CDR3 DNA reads TGTGCCAGCACTGTCGGGAGGGTCAGGGGGGAAGCTTTCTTT.

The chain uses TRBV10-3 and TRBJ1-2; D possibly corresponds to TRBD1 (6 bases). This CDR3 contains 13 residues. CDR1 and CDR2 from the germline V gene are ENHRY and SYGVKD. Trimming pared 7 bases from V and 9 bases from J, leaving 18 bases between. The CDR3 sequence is CAITSDSGSSYTF. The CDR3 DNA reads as TGTGCCATCACCTCGGACAGTGGGTCGAGCTACACCTTC.